Following are 29 T cell receptor beta chains from one sample sequenced in a study of shared clonotypes between healthy human individuals. CD45RO-negative CD8 cells positively selected for CCR7 made up the naive population, which excluded terminally differentiated effector memory CD45RA+ cells. The data were produced by immunoSEQ multiplex PCR, yet TCRdb's version contains in-frame clones alone and is incomplete. The table lists approximately 720,000 clones, roughly 94% of them singletons. The sample consisted of naive CD8+ T cells sorted from blood. Source of these receptors: a man aged 30 to 45 in good health.

This clone was recorded only once. The sample carries other DNA sequences with the same CDR3. The J gene is TRBJ2-2, the V gene TRBV29-1; D not certain. This CDR3 is 13 amino acids long. Germline-derived CDR1 and CDR2 are SQVTM and ANQGSEA. V was pared by 7 bases and J by 0 bases, with 9 bases between. The CDR3 here is CSGAGPNTGELFF. The CDR3 DNA is TGCAGCGGCGCTGGTCCGAACACCGGGGAGCTGTTTTTT.

The chain joins TRBV27 to TRBJ1-5; unclear D gene. V shed 5 bases and J shed 0 bases, with 8 bases lying between them. This CDR3 has 14 residues. CDR1 MNHEY and CDR2 SMNVEV come from the germline V gene (reference sequence). In DNA, the CDR3 is TGTGCCAGCAGTCAAGGAATTAGCAATCAGCCCCAGCATTTT. Protein: CASSQGISNQPQHF.

The CDR3 loop is CASSHMGGGRKGEQYF. As DNA, the CDR3 is TGCGCCAGCAGCCATATGGGCGGGGGGCGCAAAGGCGAGCAGTACTTC. The V call is TRBV4-1, the J call TRBJ2-7; 8 nucleotides align to TRBD2. The ends lost 3 bases at V and 6 bases at J; junction bases unmatched: 13. Germline V CDR1 and CDR2: MGHRA, YSYEKL. The CDR3 is 16 residues long.

V gene TRBV30 combines with J gene TRBJ2-7; D unresolved. The ends were cut back, 6 bases at V and 3 bases at J, with 15 bases in the middle. The CDR3 contains 13 residues. Germline CDR1 and CDR2: GTSNPN and SVGIG (reference sequence). CDR3 region: CACQGGVGYEQYF. The CDR3 region has the DNA TGTGCCTGCCAAGGCGGAGTGGGCTACGAGCAGTACTTC.

This chain joins TRBV14 and TRBJ2-2; D gene uncertain. Germline V CDR1 and CDR2: SGHDN, FVKESK. This CDR3 is 12 amino acids long. V lost 2 bases, J lost 8 bases, and 6 bases lay in between. Here the CDR3 reads CASSQTAGELFF. CDR3 DNA sequence: TGTGCCAGCAGCCAAACGGCGGGGGAGCTGTTTTTT.

The chain recombines TRBV25-1 with TRBJ2-1; D possibly corresponds to TRBD1 (5 bases). This CDR3 spans 15 amino acids. Germline CDR1 MGHDK, CDR2 SYGVNS. V was shortened by 4 bases and J by 2 bases, with 12 bases between the two germline ends. The CDR3 coding sequence is TGTGCCAGCAGTGGGCAGGGCTGGACCTACAATGAGCAGTTCTTC. The encoded protein is CASSGQGWTYNEQFF.

This clone appeared a single time. The chain recombines TRBV7-9 with TRBJ2-7, with 13 bases lining up with TRBD2. The CDR3 covers 17 residues. The germline gives CDR1 SEHNR, CDR2 FQNEAQ (reference sequence). The V and J ends lost 5 bases and 3 bases, in that order; junction bases with no gene match: 10. CDR3 protein: CASSPGLAGKGFYEQYF. The DNA for the CDR3 is TGTGCCAGCAGCCCGGGACTAGCGGGAAAGGGCTTCTACGAGCAGTACTTC.

The chain carries TRBV4-1 and TRBJ2-2, with D uncertain. With 3 bases removed from V and 7 bases from J, the gap between germline ends came to 6 bases. This CDR3 has 12 amino acids. Germline loops: CDR1 MGHRA, CDR2 YSYEKL. The CDR3 nucleotides read TGCGCCAGCAGCCACGTAAGCGGGGAGCTGTTTTTT. Protein: CASSHVSGELFF.

The sample holds a few counts of this clone. Other nucleotide sequences from this sample produce the same CDR3. The chain combines TRBV28 with TRBJ2-7; D gene uncertain. The CDR3 has 12 amino acids. Germline CDR1 and CDR2: MDHEN and SYDVKM. V was cut by 6 bases and J by 2 bases, with 8 bases left in between. In DNA, the CDR3 is TGTGCCAGCAGCAGTTCGACCTACGAGCAGTACTTC. Translation: CASSSSTYEQYF. Full variable domain (missing parts from reference TRBV28 and TRBJ2-7): DVKVTQSSRYLVKRTGEKVFLECVQDMDHENMFWYRQDPGLGLRLIYFSYDVKMKEKGDIPEGYSVSREKKERFSLILESASTNQTSMYLCASSSSTYEQYFGPGTRLTVT.

The chain uses TRBV5-1 and TRBJ2-7, with 13 bases fitting TRBD2. The CDR3 is 17 amino acids. The germline V gene has CDR1 SGHRS and CDR2 YFSETQ. J was trimmed by 0 bases and V by 5 bases; bases with no gene match: 8. DNA for the CDR3: TGCGCCAGCAGTACCGGGACTAGCGGGATTAGCTCCTACGAGCAGTACTTC. This translates into CASSTGTSGISSYEQYF.

A single count supports this clone. The chain couples TRBV13 to TRBJ2-3, with 7 bases identical to TRBD1. Germline assignment: CDR1 PRHDT and CDR2 FYEKMQ (reference sequence). The CDR3 has 15 amino acids. J was trimmed by 2 bases and V by 3 bases; bases with no gene match: 5. Here the CDR3 reads CASSFRDRDTDTQYF. The CDR3 DNA reads as TGTGCCAGCAGCTTCCGGGACAGAGACACAGATACGCAGTATTTT.

The V call is TRBV5-5, the J call TRBJ2-1; 8 bases align to TRBD1. With 2 bases clipped from V and 6 bases from J, the junction kept 4 bases outside the gene matches. The V gene's germline CDR1 is SGHKS and CDR2 YYEKEE (reference sequence). The CDR3 spans 14 residues. The CDR3 sequence: CASSFDRGSNEQFF. The CDR3 region has the DNA TGTGCCAGCAGCTTCGACAGGGGAAGCAATGAGCAGTTCTTC.

The chain joins TRBV5-1 to TRBJ2-1; the D call may be TRBD1 or TRBD2 (5 bases each). CDR3 length equals 19 residues. Trimming pared 2 bases from V and 7 bases from J, leaving 28 bases between. In germline, CDR1 is SGHRS, CDR2 YFSETQ. The CDR3 DNA is TGCGCCAGCAGCTTCCCGGGCAGGGAGATCAGGGACGGGCCTAATGAGCAGTTCTTC. This codes for CASSFPGREIRDGPNEQFF.

This clone was seen just once. The genes are TRBV9 and TRBJ2-5; 8 bases are shared with TRBD1. Germline CDR1 SGDLS, CDR2 YYNGEE. The V and J ends lost 0 bases and 2 bases, in that order; junction bases with no gene match: 3. The CDR3 runs to 15 residues. The CDR3 sequence: CASSVGHRGQETQYF. CDR3 sequence (DNA): TGTGCCAGCAGCGTAGGTCACAGGGGGCAAGAGACCCAGTACTTC.

The chain uses TRBV4-1 and TRBJ1-2, with TRBD1 matching over 11 bases. Trimming cost V 3 bases and J 4 bases; bases outside gene matches: 4. Germline-derived CDR1 and CDR2 are MGHRA and YSYEKL. The CDR3 length is 15 residues. The CDR3 DNA is TGCGCCAGCAGCCACGGACAGGGGGCAATCTATGGCTACACCTTC. It yields the protein CASSHGQGAIYGYTF.

This chain uses TRBV2 with TRBJ2-3; 13 positions agree with TRBD2. The CDR3 has 15 residues. The V gene's germline CDR1 is SNHLY and CDR2 FYNNEI. The ends lost 6 bases at V and 3 bases at J; junction bases unmatched: 3. CDR3 loop: CASSWTSGSTDTQYF. Written as DNA, the CDR3 is TGTGCCAGCAGCTGGACTAGCGGGAGTACAGATACGCAGTATTTT.

This clone appeared a single time. The chain is built from TRBV4-1 and TRBJ1-2; 8 bases map to TRBD1. Germline-derived CDR1 and CDR2 are MGHRA and YSYEKL. This CDR3 is built from 12 residues. V lost 6 bases and J lost 6; bases outside the gene matches: 3. The CDR3 is CASRQGGNGYTF. The CDR3, as DNA: TGCGCCAGCAGACAGGGGGGTAATGGCTACACCTTC.

CDR3 sequence reads: CASNGGGNTEAFF. Here the CDR3 DNA reads TGTGCCAGCAACGGGGGCGGGAACACTGAAGCTTTCTTT. The V and J genes are TRBV6-5 and TRBJ1-1; D may be TRBD1 (6 bases). Germline V gives CDR1 MNHEY, CDR2 SVGAGI. This CDR3 spans 13 amino acids. V was cut by 7 bases and J by 1 base, with 10 bases left in between.

The rearrangement joins TRBV28 to TRBJ2-7, with 7 bases aligning to TRBD2. The CDR3 has 14 residues. CDR1 and CDR2 from the germline V gene are MDHEN and SYDVKM. J was trimmed by 4 bases and V by 0 bases; bases with no gene match: 3. DNA of the CDR3: TGTGCCAGCAGTTTATGGCGGGAGACTTACGAGCAGTACTTC. Translation: CASSLWRETYEQYF.

The genes are TRBV29-1 and TRBJ2-1; D possibly corresponds to TRBD2 (5 bases). The CDR3 is 11 amino acids. Germline assignment: CDR1 SQVTM and CDR2 ANQGSEA. V lost 2 bases to trimming and J lost 10 bases, with 9 bases between them. CDR3 protein: CSVELDSEQFF. The CDR3, as DNA: TGCAGCGTTGAACTGGACTCCGAGCAGTTCTTC.

This rearrangement joins TRBV6-6 to TRBJ2-7; 7 bases agree with TRBD1. V lost 4 bases, J lost 0 bases, and 3 bases stayed unmatched. CDR1 MNHNY and CDR2 SVGAGI come from the germline V gene (reference sequence). The length of the CDR3 is 14 residues. Written as DNA, the CDR3 is TGTGCCAGCAGTTCAACAGGGGTCTCCTACGAGCAGTACTTC. The encoded protein is CASSSTGVSYEQYF.

The chain couples TRBV28 to TRBJ2-7, with 10 bases that match TRBD2. The CDR3 totals 13 residues. The germline V gene encodes CDR1 MDHEN and CDR2 SYDVKM. Trimming took 7 bases from V and 2 from J; bases not matched to a gene: 2. The CDR3 DNA is TGTGCCAGCAACCTAGCGGGAGCCTACGAGCAGTACTTC. It encodes CASNLAGAYEQYF.

V usage is TRBV7-2 and J usage is TRBJ1-3; no clear D. The V and J ends lost 1 base and 4 bases respectively, with 14 bases between them. The germline V gene encodes CDR1 SGHTA and CDR2 FQGNSA. The CDR3 runs to 16 residues. The CDR3 is CASSLGGWELGNTIYF. CDR3 DNA sequence: TGTGCCAGCAGCTTAGGAGGGTGGGAGCTAGGAAACACCATATATTTT.

This rearrangement joins TRBV29-1 to TRBJ1-1, with D possibly being TRBD1 (6 bases). V was trimmed by 0 bases and J by 2 bases, leaving 16 bases between them. The CDR3 consists of 16 residues. CDR1 and CDR2 (germline): SQVTM, ANQGSEA. This chain's CDR3 is CSVEDPTGKGNTEAFF. The CDR3 DNA is TGCAGCGTTGAAGACCCAACAGGGAAGGGAAACACTGAAGCTTTCTTT.

A note on this clone: The same CDR3 is also encoded by other DNA sequences in this sample. This rearrangement joins TRBV28 to TRBJ1-1; D uncertain. V gave up 4 bases and J gave up 1 base, with 4 bases separating them. The CDR3 runs 12 residues. Germline V CDR1 and CDR2: MDHEN, SYDVKM. CDR3 DNA sequence: TGTGCCAGCAGTTACAGGAACACTGAAGCTTTCTTT. This codes for CASSYRNTEAFF.

In its sample, this clone was seen once. The CDR3 is CASSEALSASGNYEQYF. For the CDR3, the DNA is TGTGCCAGCAGTGAAGCGCTTTCCGCTAGCGGAAACTACGAGCAGTACTTC. This rearrangement joins TRBV2 to TRBJ2-7; 7 nucleotides align to TRBD2. Germline V gene sequence: CDR1 SNHLY, CDR2 FYNNEI. The junction had 11 bases not matched to a gene; V was cut back by 0 bases and J by 3 bases. The CDR3 is made up of 17 amino acids.

V and J are TRBV19 and TRBJ2-1; no definite D call. The CDR3 has 14 amino acids. Germline V lookup: CDR1 LNHDA, CDR2 SQIVND (reference sequence). Trimming took 6 bases from V and 4 from J, leaving 13 bases between them. The CDR3 DNA is TGTGCCAGTAGGTCGGAGATCGGGTACAATGAGCAGTTCTTC. Protein sequence: CASRSEIGYNEQFF.

The chain joins TRBV7-8 to TRBJ2-7; D remains unclear. Trimming left V 5 bases short and J 2 bases short, with 7 bases between. The CDR3 length is 12 residues. Germline lookup yields CDR1 SGHVS and CDR2 FQNEAQ. CDR3 region: CASSPMTYEQYF. CDR3 coding DNA: TGTGCCAGCAGCCCAATGACCTACGAGCAGTACTTC.

A word on this clone: Other DNA sequences of this sample code for an identical CDR3. The chain uses TRBV6-5 and TRBJ2-2; D gene ambiguous. The CDR3 covers 14 residues. The germline V and J ends were trimmed by 2 bases and 0 bases, with 4 bases remaining between them. Germline V lookup: CDR1 MNHEY, CDR2 SVGAGI. The CDR3 protein is CASSYGPNTGELFF. DNA for the CDR3: TGTGCCAGCAGTTACGGACCGAACACCGGGGAGCTGTTTTTT.